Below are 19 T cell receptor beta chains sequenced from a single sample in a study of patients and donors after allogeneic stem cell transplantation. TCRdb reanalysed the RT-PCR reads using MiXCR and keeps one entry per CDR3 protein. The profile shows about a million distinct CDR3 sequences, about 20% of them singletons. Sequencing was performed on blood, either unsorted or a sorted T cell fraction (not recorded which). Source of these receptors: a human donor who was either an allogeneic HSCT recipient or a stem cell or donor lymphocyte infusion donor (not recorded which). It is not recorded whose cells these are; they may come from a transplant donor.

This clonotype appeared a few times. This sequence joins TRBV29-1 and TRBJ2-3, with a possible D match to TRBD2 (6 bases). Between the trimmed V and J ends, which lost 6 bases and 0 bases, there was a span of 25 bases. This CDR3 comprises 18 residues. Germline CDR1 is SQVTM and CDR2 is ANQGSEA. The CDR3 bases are TGCAGCGTCGGGAGTTGGGGCAGGAAAATTACTAGCACAGATACGCAGTATTTT. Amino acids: CSVGSWGRKITSTDTQYF.

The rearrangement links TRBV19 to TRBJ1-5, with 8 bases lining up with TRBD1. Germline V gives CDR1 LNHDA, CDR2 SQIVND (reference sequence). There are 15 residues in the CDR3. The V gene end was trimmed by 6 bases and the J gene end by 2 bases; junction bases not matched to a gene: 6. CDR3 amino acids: CASRDRGTGNQPQHF. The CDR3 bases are TGTGCCAGTAGAGACAGGGGAACGGGCAATCAGCCCCAGCATTTT.

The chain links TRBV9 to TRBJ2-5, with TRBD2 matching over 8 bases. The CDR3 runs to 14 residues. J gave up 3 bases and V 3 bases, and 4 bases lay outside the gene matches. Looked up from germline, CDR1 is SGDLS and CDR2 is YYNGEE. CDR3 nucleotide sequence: TGTGCCAGCAGCGCCGGACTAGCTGAAGAGACCCAGTACTTC. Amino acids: CASSAGLAEETQYF.

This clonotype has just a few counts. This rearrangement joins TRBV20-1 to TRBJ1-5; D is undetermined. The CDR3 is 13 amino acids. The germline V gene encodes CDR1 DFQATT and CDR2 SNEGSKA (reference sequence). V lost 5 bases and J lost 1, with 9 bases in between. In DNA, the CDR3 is TGCAGTGCTCCTACAGAGAGCAATCAGCCCCAGCATTTT. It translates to CSAPTESNQPQHF.

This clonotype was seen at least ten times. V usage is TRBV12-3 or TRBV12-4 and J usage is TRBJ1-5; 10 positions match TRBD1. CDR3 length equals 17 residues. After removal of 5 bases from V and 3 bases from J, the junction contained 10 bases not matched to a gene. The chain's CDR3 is CASSPSRDRGVNQPQHF. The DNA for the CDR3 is TGTGCCAGCAGTCCTTCCCGGGACAGGGGTGTCAATCAGCCCCAGCATTTT.

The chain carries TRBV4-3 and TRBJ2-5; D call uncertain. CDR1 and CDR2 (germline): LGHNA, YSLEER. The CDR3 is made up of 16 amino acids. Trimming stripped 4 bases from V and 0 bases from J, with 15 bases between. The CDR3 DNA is TGCGCCAGCAGCCGCGGTCTGGGTCGGTACCAAGAGACCCAGTACTTC. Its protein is CASSRGLGRYQETQYF.

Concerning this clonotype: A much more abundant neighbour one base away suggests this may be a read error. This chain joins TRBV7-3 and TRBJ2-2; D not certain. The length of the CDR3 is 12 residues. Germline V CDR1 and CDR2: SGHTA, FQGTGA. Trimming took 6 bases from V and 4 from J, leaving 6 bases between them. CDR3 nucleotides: TGTGCCAGCAGACATGCCACCGGGGAGCTGTTTTTT. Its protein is CASRHATGELFF.

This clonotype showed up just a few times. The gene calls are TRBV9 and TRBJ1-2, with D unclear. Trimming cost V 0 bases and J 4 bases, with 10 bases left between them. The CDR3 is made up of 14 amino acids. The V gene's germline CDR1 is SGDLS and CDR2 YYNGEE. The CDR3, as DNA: TGTGCCAGCAGCGTAGGGGTGGTAGCCTATGGCTACACCTTC. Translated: CASSVGVVAYGYTF.

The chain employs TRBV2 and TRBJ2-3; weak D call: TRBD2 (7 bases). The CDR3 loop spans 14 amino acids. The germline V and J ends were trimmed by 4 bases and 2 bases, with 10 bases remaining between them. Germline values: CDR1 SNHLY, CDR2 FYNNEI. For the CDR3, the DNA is TGTGCCAGCAGTGGGGGGGGCTTCACAGATACGCAGTATTTT. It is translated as CASSGGGFTDTQYF.

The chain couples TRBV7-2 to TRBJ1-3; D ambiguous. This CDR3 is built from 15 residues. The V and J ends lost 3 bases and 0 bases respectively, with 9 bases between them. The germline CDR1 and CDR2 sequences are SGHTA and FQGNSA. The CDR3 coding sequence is TGTGCCAGCAGCTTGAGGTCCGTCTCTGGAAACACCATATATTTT. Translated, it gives CASSLRSVSGNTIYF.

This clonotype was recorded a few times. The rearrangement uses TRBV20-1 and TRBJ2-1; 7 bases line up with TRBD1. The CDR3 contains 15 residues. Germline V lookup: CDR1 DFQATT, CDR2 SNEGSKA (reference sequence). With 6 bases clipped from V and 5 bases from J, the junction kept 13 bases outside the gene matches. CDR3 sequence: CSALRPRGTHNEQFF. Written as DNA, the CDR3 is TGCAGTGCCCTACGTCCCAGGGGGACCCACAATGAGCAGTTCTTC.

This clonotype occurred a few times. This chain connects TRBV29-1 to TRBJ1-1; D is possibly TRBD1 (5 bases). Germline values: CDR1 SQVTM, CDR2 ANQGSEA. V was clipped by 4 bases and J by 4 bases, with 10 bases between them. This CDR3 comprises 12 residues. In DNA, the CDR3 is TGCAGCGTTGTGGCAGGGTCCACTGAAGCTTTCTTT. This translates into CSVVAGSTEAFF.

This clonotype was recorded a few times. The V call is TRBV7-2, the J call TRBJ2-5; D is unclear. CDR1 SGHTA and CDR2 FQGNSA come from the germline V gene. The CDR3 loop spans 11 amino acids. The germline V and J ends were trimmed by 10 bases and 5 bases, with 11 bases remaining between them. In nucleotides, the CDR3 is TGTGCCACCCAAGCCCGGGAGACCCAGTACTTC. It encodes CATQARETQYF.

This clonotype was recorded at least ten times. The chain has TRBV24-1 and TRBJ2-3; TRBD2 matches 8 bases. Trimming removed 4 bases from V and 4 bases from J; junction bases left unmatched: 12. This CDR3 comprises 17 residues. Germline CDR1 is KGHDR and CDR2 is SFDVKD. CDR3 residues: CATSDPGGVRGADTQYF. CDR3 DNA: TGTGCCACCAGTGACCCCGGGGGGGTCCGGGGGGCAGATACGCAGTATTTT.

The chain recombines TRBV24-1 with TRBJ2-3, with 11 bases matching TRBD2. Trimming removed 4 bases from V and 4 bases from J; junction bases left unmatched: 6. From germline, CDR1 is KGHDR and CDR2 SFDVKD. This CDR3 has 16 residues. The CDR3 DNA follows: TGTGCCACCAGTGACCTTAGACTAGCGGGGTCAGATACGCAGTATTTT. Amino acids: CATSDLRLAGSDTQYF.

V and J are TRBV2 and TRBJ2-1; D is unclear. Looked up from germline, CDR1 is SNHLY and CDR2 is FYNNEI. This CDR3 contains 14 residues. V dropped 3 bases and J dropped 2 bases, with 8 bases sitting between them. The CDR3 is CASSDGRPYNEQFF. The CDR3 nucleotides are TGTGCCAGCAGTGATGGTAGGCCCTACAATGAGCAGTTCTTC.

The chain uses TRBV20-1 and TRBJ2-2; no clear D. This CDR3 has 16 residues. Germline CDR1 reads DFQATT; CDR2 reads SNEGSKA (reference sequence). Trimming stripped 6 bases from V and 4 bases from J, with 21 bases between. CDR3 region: CSATFPGQFPTGELFF. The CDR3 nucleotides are TGCAGTGCAACATTTCCCGGGCAGTTCCCCACCGGGGAGCTGTTTTTT.

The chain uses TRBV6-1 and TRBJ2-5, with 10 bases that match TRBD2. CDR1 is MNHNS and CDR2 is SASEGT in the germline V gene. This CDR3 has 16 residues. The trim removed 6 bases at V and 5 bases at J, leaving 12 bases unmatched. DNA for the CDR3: TGTGCCAGCAGGGGGACTCTAGCGGGAGCGGGGGAGACCCAGTACTTC. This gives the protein CASRGTLAGAGETQYF.

The CDR3 DNA sequence: TGTGCCAGCACCACAGGGGGTCGGGGCGAGCAGTACTTC. This gives the protein CASTTGGRGEQYF. The chain carries TRBV2 and TRBJ2-7; TRBD1 aligns across 8 bases. Trimming took 7 bases from V and 6 from J; bases not matched to a gene: 8. This CDR3 comprises 13 residues. Germline V CDR1 and CDR2: SNHLY, FYNNEI.